One sample yielded the 27 T cell receptor beta chains listed below, sequenced in a study of T cell clonality in common variable immunodeficiency. Only in-frame clones appear in the TCRdb table, and some are missing; sequencing was by immunoSEQ multiplex PCR. Its listing shows several thousand clones. These receptors have no identified antigens. Study results and caveats: Common variable immunodeficiency TCR beta sequences reportedly had fewer deletions and N-nucleotide insertions.

The sequenced sample was peripheral blood mononuclear cells. These receptors were obtained from a human donor with common variable immunodeficiency.

A remark on this clone: The missing CDR3 end, 3 residues past where the read stops, is filled in from the germline J gene. The chain has TRBV19 and TRBJ2-5, with TRBD1 matching 10 bases. The junction had 9 bases not matched to a gene; V was cut back by 4 bases and J by 4 bases. Per germline, CDR1 LNHDA and CDR2 SQIVND (reference sequence). The CDR3 contains 16 residues. CDR3 in amino acids: CASSNLVTGGGETQYF. CDR3 DNA (partial): TGTGCCAGTAGTAACCTGGTGACAGGGGGCGGAGAGACC.

Concerning this clone: The read ends 3 residues before the CDR3 terminus; that terminus is restored from the germline J gene. V is TRBV18 and J is TRBJ2-2; 10 bases are shared with TRBD2. CDR3 length: 15 amino acids. V trimming: 8 bases; J trimming: 1 base; junction bases outside the gene matches: 4. The germline V gene encodes CDR1 KGHSH and CDR2 LQKENI. Incomplete CDR3 DNA: TGTGCCAGCGGGAGGACTAGCGGGAACACCGGGGAG. Its protein is CASGRTSGNTGE. The whole CDR3 is CASGRTSGNTGELFF. Based on the CDR3 plus reference TRBV18 and TRBJ2-2, the full variable domain is NAGVMQNPRHLVRRRGQEARLRCSPMKGHSHVYWYRQLPEEGLKFMVYLQKENIIDESGMPKERFSAEFPKEGPSILRIQQVVRGDSAAYFCASGRTSGNTGELFFGEGSRLTVL.

Remarks on this clone: The CDR3 goes on 3 residues after the read ends, and that part is filled in from the germline J gene. This sequence joins TRBV30 and TRBJ2-2, with 10 bases fitting TRBD2. Germline V gene lookup returns CDR1 GTSNPN and CDR2 SVGIG (reference sequence). V shed 4 bases, J shed 4 bases, and the junction held 6 bases outside the gene matches. The CDR3 sequence is 15 residues long. The sequenced CDR3 bases are TGTGCCTGGAACTCTAGGACTAGCGGCACCGGGGAG. Encoded protein: CAWNSRTSGTGE. The full CDR3 reads CAWNSRTSGTGELFF.

Of note for this clone: From the germline J gene comes the end of the CDR3, since the read stops 3 residues before it. V usage is TRBV11-2 and J usage is TRBJ2-5; D is possibly TRBD1 or TRBD2 (5 bases each). Per germline, CDR1 SGHAT and CDR2 FQNNGV. The CDR3 loop spans 15 amino acids. The V gene lost 5 bases and the J gene lost 0 bases, with 13 bases spanning the gap. CDR3 bases read: TGTGCCAGCAGCCCGCAGGGAGTCCACCAAGAGACC. Amino acids: CASSPQGVHQET. The full CDR3 protein is CASSPQGVHQETQYF.

As concerns this clone: The sequenced fragment ends 3 residues before the CDR3 boundary, so the rest is inferred from the germline J gene. The V call is TRBV7-3, the J call TRBJ1-1; TRBD1 agrees at 7 bases. V dropped 5 bases and J dropped 2; count of bases not matched to a gene: 2. CDR3 length equals 13 residues. Germline V gene lookup returns CDR1 SGHTA and CDR2 FQGTGA. CDR3 region: CASSPGGNTEAFF. The CDR3 bases that were read are TGTGCCAGCAGCCCAGGGGGAAACACTGAA.

Notes on this clone: The CDR3 end falls 3 residues outside the read, so it is completed with the germline J gene. This chain uses TRBV20-1 with TRBJ2-1; 10 bases map to TRBD2. CDR1 is DFQATT, CDR2 SNEGSKA, per germline (reference sequence). V trimming: 5 bases; J trimming: 4 bases; junction bases outside the gene matches: 5. The CDR3 runs to 14 residues. The CDR3 sequence is CSAEGLADYNEQFF. The CDR3 DNA, read in part, is TGCAGTGCTGAAGGACTAGCGGATTACAATGAG.

Note on this clone: Sequencing ends 3 residues short of the CDR3 end; the germline J gene provides the rest. The chain links TRBV7-6 to TRBJ2-5; D is unresolved. V lost 1 base and J lost 4, with 7 bases in between. The CDR3 length is 13 residues. The V gene's germline CDR1 is SGHVS and CDR2 FNYEAQ. This CDR3 is CASSLVVRETQYF. The part of the CDR3 DNA that was read is TGTGCCAGCAGCTTAGTCGTCAGAGAGACC.

To note about this clone: The read comes to an end 3 residues before the CDR3 does, leaving the germline J gene to fill in the end. The rearrangement uses TRBV5-1 and TRBJ2-3; 10 positions agree with TRBD2. The CDR3 is made up of 17 amino acids. CDR1 SGHRS and CDR2 YFSETQ come from the germline V gene. The V segment lost 0 bases and the J segment 2 bases; nucleotides outside the gene matches: 6. CDR3 DNA, as far as it was read: TGCGCCAGCAGCTTGGCCCAACTAGCGGGGCCCACAGATACG. Protein: CASSLAQLAGPTDT. The entire CDR3 is CASSLAQLAGPTDTQYF. The whole variable domain, remainder taken from reference TRBV5-1 and TRBJ2-3, is KAGVTQTPRYLIKTRGQQVTLSCSPISGHRSVSWYQQTPGQGLQFLFEYFSETQRNKGNFPGRFSGRQFSNSRSEMNVSTLELGDSALYLCASSLAQLAGPTDTQYFGPGTRLTVL.

On this clone itself: Coverage ceases 3 residues before the CDR3 finishes, and the germline J gene fills in the end. The chain has TRBV18 and TRBJ2-3, with D maybe TRBD1 (5 bases). The CDR3 runs to 14 residues. CDR1 KGHSH and CDR2 LQKENI come from the germline V gene. Trimming took off 4 bases at V and 4 bases at J, with 12 bases between the two ends. The sequenced CDR3 bases are TGTGCCAGCTCACGAGACAGAAGCCCAGATACG. This encodes CASSRDRSPDT. The entire CDR3 protein is CASSRDRSPDTQYF.

On this clone: The read ends 3 residues early relative to the CDR3; the germline J gene fills the gap. The chain links TRBV23-1 to TRBJ2-7; weak D call: TRBD1 (6 bases). TRBV23-1 has ORF status, its function being uncertain. This CDR3 is built from 14 residues. Trimming shortened V by 3 bases and J by 3 bases, and 12 bases separated the two germline ends. CDR3 region: CASSHSRQDYEQYF. The sequenced part of the CDR3 DNA is TGCGCCAGCAGTCACAGTAGACAGGACTACGAG.

Partial CDR3 DNA: TGTGCCAGTAGTATAGAAGCCTATGGC. This codes for CASSIEAYG. In full, the CDR3 reads CASSIEAYGYTF. The J gene is TRBJ1-2, the V gene TRBV19, with D unclear. The CDR3 end falls 3 residues outside the read, so it is completed with the germline J gene. The CDR3 is 12 residues long. The germline gives CDR1 LNHDA, CDR2 SQIVND (reference sequence). The V and J ends lost 0 bases and 4 bases respectively, with 3 bases between them.

With regard to this clone: The read ends 3 residues early relative to the CDR3; the germline J gene fills the gap. This rearrangement joins TRBV19 to TRBJ2-1, with D unresolved. The CDR3 length is 17 residues. Trimming shortened V by 2 bases and J by 0 bases, and 14 bases separated the two germline ends. Germline CDR1 is LNHDA and CDR2 is SQIVND (reference sequence). The chain's CDR3 is CASSILFGGSSYNEQFF. Incomplete CDR3 DNA: TGTGCCAGTAGTATATTGTTTGGCGGCAGCTCCTACAATGAG. Variable domain in full (rest from reference TRBV19 and TRBJ2-1): DGGITQSPKYLFRKEGQNVTLSCEQNLNHDAMYWYRQDPGQGLRLIYYSQIVNDFQKGDIAEGYSVSREKKESFPLTVTSAQKNPTAFYLCASSILFGGSSYNEQFFGPGTRLTVL.

On this clone: The CDR3 extends 3 residues past the end of the read, so its final part is completed from the germline J gene. The chain employs TRBV29-1 and TRBJ1-2; D possibly corresponds to TRBD1 (6 bases). Per the germline V gene, CDR1 is SQVTM and CDR2 is ANQGSEA. The CDR3 is 13 residues long. The V end lost 4 bases, the J end lost 4 bases, and 13 bases lay between the germline ends. CDR3: CSVGDITAYGYTF. Incomplete CDR3 DNA: TGCAGCGTTGGGGACATAACCGCCTATGGC.

Concerning this clone itself: The read ends 3 residues shy of where the CDR3 ends; the end is completed using the germline J gene. The gene calls are TRBV19 and TRBJ2-1; 7 nucleotides agree with TRBD2. J lost 8 bases, V lost 5 bases, and 12 bases had no gene match. The CDR3 runs 15 residues. Germline CDR1 LNHDA, CDR2 SQIVND (reference sequence). CDR3 DNA (partial): TGTGCCAGTAGTGAGGCCGGGGGGACCCTCGATGAG. This sequence encodes CASSEAGGTLDE. In full, the CDR3 reads CASSEAGGTLDEQFF.

On this clone: The read is 3 residues too short to cover the CDR3 end, so that end is filled in from the germline J gene. V usage is TRBV7-2 and J usage is TRBJ2-3; D uncertain. Germline V gives CDR1 SGHTA, CDR2 FQGNSA. This CDR3 comprises 11 residues. The ends were cut back, 2 bases at V and 6 bases at J, with 3 bases in the middle. The covered CDR3 bases are TGTGCCAGCAGCTTACGTGATACG. It yields the protein CASSLRDT. The entire CDR3 sequence reads CASSLRDTQYF.

On this clone itself: With the read ending 3 residues before the CDR3 end, the germline J gene is used to fill in that end. The rearrangement uses TRBV19 and TRBJ2-2; D call uncertain. The CDR3 sequence is 12 residues long. Germline CDR1 is LNHDA and CDR2 is SQIVND (reference sequence). The V end was cut by 3 bases, the J end by 5 bases, with 4 bases between. The sequenced part of the CDR3 DNA is TGTGCCAGTAGTATCTTTACCGGGGAG. As protein: CASSIFTGE. In full, the CDR3 reads CASSIFTGELFF. The full variable domain, its missing parts supplied by reference TRBV19 and TRBJ2-2, is DGGITQSPKYLFRKEGQNVTLSCEQNLNHDAMYWYRQDPGQGLRLIYYSQIVNDFQKGDIAEGYSVSREKKESFPLTVTSAQKNPTAFYLCASSIFTGELFFGEGSRLTVL.

Measured by frequency, this clone is medium-sized (0.01 to 0.1%). The read comes to an end 3 residues before the CDR3 does, leaving the germline J gene to fill in the end. V is TRBV20-1 and J is TRBJ2-2, with D unresolved. Germline values: CDR1 DFQATT, CDR2 SNEGSKA (reference sequence). Trimming left V 1 base short and J 6 bases short, with 9 bases between. The CDR3 runs 13 residues. Partial CDR3 DNA: TGCAGTGCTAGAGTACGGGTCGCCGGGGAG. It encodes CSARVRVAGE. The entire CDR3 reads CSARVRVAGELFF.

Incomplete CDR3 DNA: TGTGCCAGCAGGCCAAGGGACAGAAGTAATTCACCC. It yields the protein CASRPRDRSNSP. The full CDR3 protein is CASRPRDRSNSPLHF. This chain connects TRBV7-9 to TRBJ1-6; 7 bases are shared with TRBD1. Read data end 3 residues before the CDR3 end; the end is taken from the germline J gene. Germline V gene sequence: CDR1 SEHNR, CDR2 FQNEAQ (reference sequence). The length of the CDR3 is 15 residues. V shed 6 bases and J 6 bases; nucleotides not matched to a gene: 8. The whole variable domain, remainder taken from reference TRBV7-9 and TRBJ1-6, is DTGVSQNPRHKITKRGQNVTFRCDPISEHNRLYWYRQTLGQGPEFLTYFQNEAQLEKSRLLSDRFSAERPKGSFSTLEIQRTEQGDSAMYLCASRPRDRSNSPLHFGNGTRLTVT.

With respect to this clone: With the read ending 3 residues before the CDR3 end, the germline J gene is used to fill in that end. This chain links TRBV18 with TRBJ1-5; 12 bases map to TRBD1. CDR3 length: 16 residues. The ends lost 4 bases at V and 1 base at J; junction bases unmatched: 2. Germline-derived CDR1 and CDR2 are KGHSH and LQKENI. This CDR3 reads CASSLGQGASNQPQHF. CDR3 bases read: TGTGCCAGCTCACTGGGACAGGGGGCAAGCAATCAGCCC.

A note on this clone: The read comes to an end 3 residues before the CDR3 does, leaving the germline J gene to fill in the end. The rearrangement uses TRBV6-1 and TRBJ2-5; 9 positions agree with TRBD1. The ends lost 1 base at V and 4 bases at J; junction bases unmatched: 4. This CDR3 comprises 15 residues. Germline V gene sequence: CDR1 MNHNS, CDR2 SASEGT. CDR3 DNA (partial): TGTGCCAGCAGTGAAGGTGACAGGGGGGGAGAGACC. Amino acid sequence: CASSEGDRGGET. The whole CDR3 sequence reads CASSEGDRGGETQYF.

Comment on this clone: The read falls 3 residues short of the CDR3 end, and the missing part is taken from the germline J gene. V usage is TRBV18 and J usage is TRBJ1-2; 7 nucleotides match TRBD1. The germline gives CDR1 KGHSH, CDR2 LQKENI. This CDR3 region has 15 residues. Trimming cost V 6 bases and J 6 bases; bases outside gene matches: 13. The CDR3 here is CASSRTTGKGNGYTF. CDR3 DNA, as far as it was read: TGTGCCAGCTCCCGGACGACAGGGAAGGGGAATGGC.

On this clone itself: The CDR3 goes on 3 residues after the read ends, and that part is filled in from the germline J gene. The rearrangement uses TRBV20-1 and TRBJ2-7; 12 bases match TRBD2. In germline, CDR1 is DFQATT, CDR2 SNEGSKA (reference sequence). After removal of 0 bases from V and 4 bases from J, the junction contained 10 bases not matched to a gene. The CDR3 consists of 17 residues. The covered CDR3 bases are TGCAGTGCTAGAGAGCCGGCAGGACTAGCGGGATGGTACGAG. Protein product: CSAREPAGLAGWYE. Given in full, the CDR3 is CSAREPAGLAGWYEQYF.

Comments on this clone: The sequenced fragment ends 3 residues before the CDR3 boundary, so the rest is inferred from the germline J gene. The chain joins TRBV19 to TRBJ1-5; D might be TRBD1 (5 bases). The CDR3 extends over 14 amino acids. Germline CDR1 is LNHDA and CDR2 is SQIVND (reference sequence). The germline V and J ends were trimmed by 6 bases and 0 bases, with 9 bases remaining between them. CDR3 bases read: TGTGCCAGTAGCGCGGGACTTAGCAATCAGCCC. Protein product: CASSAGLSNQP. In full, the CDR3 is CASSAGLSNQPQHF.

The DNA read from the CDR3 is TGTGCCAGCAGCTCCGGACAGGGGGGCGAG. Translating gives CASSSGQGGE. The full CDR3 protein reads CASSSGQGGEQYF. The chain employs TRBV7-7 and TRBJ2-7, with TRBD1 matching over 10 bases. The read stops 3 residues short of the end of the CDR3; the missing end is completed from the germline J gene. CDR3 length: 13 residues. Trimming at V came to 4 bases and at J to 6 bases, leaving 3 bases not matched to a gene. The V gene's germline CDR1 is SSHAT and CDR2 FNYEAQ (reference sequence).

This clone is identified as medium-sized from frequency. The read terminates 3 residues before the CDR3 end, so the remaining end is supplied by the germline J gene. The chain carries TRBV10-3 and TRBJ1-1, with 10 bases matching TRBD1. The CDR3 has 13 residues. V shed 10 bases, J shed 3 bases, and the junction held 5 bases outside the gene matches. Germline values: CDR1 ENHRY, CDR2 SYGVKD. The CDR3 bases that were read are TGTGCCACAGGACAGGGGGGGGACACTGAA. Protein sequence: CATGQGGDTE. The CDR3, in full, reads CATGQGGDTEAFF.

Concerning this clone itself: The CDR3 extends 3 residues past the end of the read, so its final part is completed from the germline J gene. The chain uses TRBV2 and TRBJ1-4, with 10 bases lining up with TRBD1. Germline V lookup: CDR1 SNHLY, CDR2 FYNNEI. The CDR3 covers 15 residues. J gave up 6 bases and V 6 bases, and 7 bases lay outside the gene matches. Here the CDR3 reads CASSRDRGRDEKLFF. The covered CDR3 bases are TGTGCCAGCAGCCGCGACAGGGGGCGCGATGAAAAA.

Regarding this clone: The CDR3 end falls 3 residues outside the read, so it is completed with the germline J gene. The rearrangement uses TRBV11-2 and TRBJ2-7, with 10 nucleotides matching TRBD1. The V and J ends lost 1 base and 2 bases, in that order; junction bases with no gene match: 2. The V gene's germline CDR1 is SGHAT and CDR2 FQNNGV. The CDR3 spans 15 residues. CDR3: CASSLGGTGAYEQYF. The sequenced part of the CDR3 DNA is TGTGCCAGCAGCTTAGGTGGGACAGGGGCCTACGAG.